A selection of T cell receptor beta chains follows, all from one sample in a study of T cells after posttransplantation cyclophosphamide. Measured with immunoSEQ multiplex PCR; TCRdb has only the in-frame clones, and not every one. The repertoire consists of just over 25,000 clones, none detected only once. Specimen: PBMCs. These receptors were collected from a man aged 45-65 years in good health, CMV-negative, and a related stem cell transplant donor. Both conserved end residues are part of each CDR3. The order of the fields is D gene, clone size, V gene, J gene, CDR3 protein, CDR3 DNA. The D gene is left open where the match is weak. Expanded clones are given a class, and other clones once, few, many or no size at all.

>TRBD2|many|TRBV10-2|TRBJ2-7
CASSPSGAGSYEQYF
TGCGCCAGCAGTCCAAGCGGGGCCGGGTCCTACGAGCAGTACTTC
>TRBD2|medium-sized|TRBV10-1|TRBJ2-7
CASSAGTSGRISYEQYF
TGCGCCAGCAGTGCCGGGACTAGCGGGAGGATTTCCTACGAGCAGTACTTC
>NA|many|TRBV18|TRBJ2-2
CASSPLGQGIAGELFF
TGTGCCAGCTCACCACTAGGCCAGGGAATTGCCGGGGAGCTGTTTTTT
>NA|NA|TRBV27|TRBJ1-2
CASRVQGAIAGYGYTF
TGTGCCAGCAGGGTACAGGGTGCAATCGCTGGCTATGGCTACACCTTC
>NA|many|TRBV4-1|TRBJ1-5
CASSPPGQLNQPQHF
TGCGCCAGCAGCCCCCCCGGACAGCTCAATCAGCCCCAGCATTTT
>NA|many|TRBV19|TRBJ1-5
CASSPRGQPQHF
TGTGCCAGTAGTCCAAGGGGACAGCCCCAGCATTTT
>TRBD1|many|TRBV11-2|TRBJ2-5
CASSLRGRETQYF
TGTGCCAGCAGCCTCAGGGGGCGAGAGACCCAGTACTTC
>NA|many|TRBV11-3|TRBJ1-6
CASSLVGANSPLHF
TGTGCCAGCAGCTTAGTGGGGGCGAATTCACCCCTCCACTTT
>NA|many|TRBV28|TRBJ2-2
CASRANTGELFF
TGTGCCAGCAGAGCTAACACCGGGGAGCTGTTTTTT
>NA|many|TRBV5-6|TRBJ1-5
CASSAGQRGQPQHF
TGTGCCAGCAGCGCAGGACAGCGGGGCCAGCCCCAGCATTTT
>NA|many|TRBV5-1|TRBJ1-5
CASSLAGNSNQPQHF
TGCGCCAGCAGCTTGGCCGGGAATAGCAATCAGCCCCAGCATTTT